This T cell receptor (beta chain) stems from a study of blood T cells in healthy people across ages. Study-wide results and caveats: Age advanced and TCR beta diversity per million T cells fell, roughly linearly.

A remark on this clonotype: The antigen is not known.

There are 20 residues in the CDR3. Per germline, CDR1 MGHRA and CDR2 YSYEKL. J lost 3 bases, V lost 2 bases, and 14 bases had no gene match. Combining a sample-barcoded 5' primer with a J-beta primer mix, a second PCR ran for 7 to 11 cycles. MiXCR, run by TCRdb on the 5' RACE reads, gives a single entry per CDR3 protein. The repertoire holds about 1.4 million distinct CDR3 sequences, with roughly 60% as singletons. This chain links TRBV4-1 with TRBJ2-3; the match to TRBD2 covers 13 bases. The TCR sequence derives from a young man in good health. The sequenced sample was blood. CDR3 residues: CASSQYMFAGTSGTTDTQYF. For the CDR3, the DNA is TGCGCCAGCAGCCAATATATGTTTGCCGGGACTAGCGGGACTACAGATACGCAGTATTTT.